This entry concerns a single TCR beta chain. The antigen this receptor binds is unknown. No clone much larger than this one lies a single base away; base qualities are absent. Each donor gave one peripheral blood draw, averaging about 120 mL, which was collected into heparinised tubes. Naive, central memory, regulatory and stem cell-like memory CD4+ T cells were sorted on a BD FACSAria II using a panel including CD45RO, CCR7, CD25, CD127, CD95 and CD27. Purity was above 95% for every sorted population. PBMCs were isolated immediately by Lymphoprep density gradient centrifugation and stained directly without culture. To minimize batch effects, samples were stained and sorted in pairs, one healthy donor with one patient per experiment. All of the isolated RNA was reverse transcribed with the High Capacity cDNA Reverse Transcription Kit, so expressed TCRB transcripts were sequenced. Naive, central memory and regulatory T cell samples underwent deep immunoSEQ sequencing, averaging roughly 3.5 million total reads per sample. Sorted cells were lysed in RLT buffer, and RNA was extracted using DNase-treated RNeasy Micro or Mini kits according to cell number. Each cell subset was processed on its own to prevent cross-contamination, while patient and healthy donor samples were processed together. The immunoSEQ multiplex PCR was used to amplify TCRB sequences from cDNA, generating 87-bp fragments that spanned the CDR3 region. Sequencing of the amplicons was done on the Illumina HiSeq platform. Processing in the source paper ran as follows. PCR bias was computationally corrected using synthetic template baselines, reads within Hamming distance 2 were collapsed, and singletons that could not be merged were discarded. Reads were aligned to IMGT to assign V, D and J genes, CDR3 length, and insertions or deletions at six rearrangement sites. Within each subset, clonotype counts were normalized to sorted cell number, after which true diversity and Gini coefficients were computed with the tcR R package. The overlap coefficient, calculated on TCRB nucleotide sequences, was used to quantify repertoire sharing. As a proxy for the pre-selection repertoire, out-of-frame TCRB sequences from naive cells were analyzed. The table was pulled from immuneACCESS by TCRdb, which kept in-frame rearrangements only. Such tables lose some clones; where checked, under half of the loss comes from unresolved V genes, and the rest has no known cause. V, J and clone size derive from that table, while D and trimming were established from the DNA sequence. The sample profile shows some 410,000 clones; about an eighth of them were found once. The biggest ten clones account for 0.045% to 0.06% of the sample.

These data come from a study of beta chain features in type 1 diabetes (dated by TCRdb to between 2017 and 2018). Study-wide context: Patients and healthy donors did not differ in mean age, gender distribution, total cell number or subset yield. Across all samples, around 99 million sorted cells were examined, and cell number per subset correlated strongly with RNA yield. In the study, TCRB repertoires of sorted circulating CD4+ T cell subsets from recently diagnosed type 1 diabetes patients were compared with those of matched healthy donors. Regulatory and stem cell-like memory subsets were obtained from only 8 patients and about eight healthy donors, while naive and central memory subsets were obtained from all 30 or so donors.

Here is what the overall study found, with its caveats: Because cDNA rather than genomic DNA was sequenced, highly expressing activated cells could have been over-represented, although no difference in activation and CD3 levels was found between groups. A moderate but significant shortening of TCRB CDR3 length was observed in type 1 diabetes patients in all four CD4+ subsets. Because the HLA sub-analyses included only small numbers of individuals, any influence of HLA type on TCRB rearrangement was left unresolved. The naive, central memory and regulatory TCRB repertoires appeared to resemble one another more closely among patients than among healthy donors. Shorter templates might have been favored by PCR, but patient and control samples were amplified and corrected together, so both groups would have been affected equally by any skew. At VDJ recombination sites, type 1 diabetes patients had fewer insertions and more deleted nucleotides, which implies abnormalities in thymic rearrangement.

This receptor was identified in a woman aged 18-29 years in good health. What was sequenced was naive CD4+ T cells from blood. The intended sense of this specimen's cell subset or site label: true naive CD4+ T cells.

The DNA sequence is given as TGTGCCAGCAGCTTAACTCCAGGAGTTGGCGAGCAGTACTTC. This yields the protein CASSLTPGVGEQYF. This receptor chain uses TRBV7-3 and TRBJ2-7, with the D gene uncertain. V loses 0 bases of germline sequence and J loses 6 bases, and the interval between the two ends is 12 bases. The CDR3 measures 14 amino acids from cysteine to phenylalanine. The retained sequence is limited to the CDR3, 42 bases, with the frame set at the first base. For CDR1 and CDR2, the germline V gene lists SGHTA and FQGTGA.